This T cell receptor beta chain was sequenced during a study of blood T cell repertoires in COVID-19. Across the study: Samples of COVID-19 (acute and convalescent) were obtained from the United States, Italy and Spain. Nucleic acid was either cDNA or gDNA, and it came from T cells, B-cell-depleted T cells, or PBMCs.

The V and J ends lost 7 bases and 0 bases respectively, with 10 bases between them. CDR1 and CDR2 from the germline V gene are LNHDA and SQIVND (reference sequence). This CDR3 spans 13 amino acids. In the original workflow: Amplification with reference gene primers provided the estimates of nucleated cell counts. Clones were read by immunoSEQ multiplex PCR, and TCRdb kept only the in-frame ones, dropping some. V and J calls and clone size come straight from that table; D and trimming were deduced from the DNA. Found here are under 80,000 clones, 80% of them singletons; the top ten hold approximately 12%.

This TCR was recovered from a human donor in a cohort sampled during active COVID-19. This chain joins TRBV19 and TRBJ2-7; no clear D gene. The sequenced sample consisted of peripheral blood. This chain's CDR3 is CASKSGTSYEQYF. DNA of the CDR3: TGTGCCAGTAAATCAGGTACCTCCTACGAGCAGTACTTC.